The TCR beta chain under discussion was sequenced for a study of read filtering for tumor transcriptome and immune sequencing. Looking at the study overall: After DNase treatment, RNA was made into whole-transcriptome libraries.

Germline CDR1 is LNHDA and CDR2 is SQIVND (reference sequence). This CDR3 region has 16 residues. V shed 5 bases, J shed 8 bases, and the junction held 15 bases outside the gene matches. This library used 300 to 450 ng RNA and molecular barcoded adaptors spanning alpha/delta and beta/gamma chains. In TCRdb, the reads were re-called with MiXCR into one record per CDR3 protein. The sample has 40,000 to 50,000 distinct CDR3 sequences, roughly a fifth seen once. This clonotype occurred many times. Sequencing was performed on a population of CD138-negative cells sorted from bone marrow. The chain employs TRBV19 and TRBJ2-1, with 7 bases matching TRBD2. This clonotype originated in a donor at least 40 years old with multiple myeloma. CDR3: CASSPQKRGWGDEQFF. In DNA form, the CDR3 reads TGTGCCAGTAGTCCTCAAAAGCGGGGCTGGGGGGATGAGCAGTTCTTC. Using reference TRBV19 and TRBJ2-1 for the parts outside the CDR3, the full variable domain is DGGITQSPKYLFRKEGQNVTLSCEQNLNHDAMYWYRQDPGQGLRLIYYSQIVNDFQKGDIAEGYSVSREKKESFPLTVTSAQKNPTAFYLCASSPQKRGWGDEQFFGPGTRLTVL.